This T cell receptor (beta chain) is from a study of shared clonotypes between healthy human individuals. Study-level background: Donor ages ranged 18 to 49 years: a couple of women, a few men.

The germline gives CDR1 SGHTA, CDR2 FQGNSA. Trimming cost V 2 bases and J 5 bases; bases outside gene matches: 0. The CDR3 length is 14 residues. Clones were sequenced by immunoSEQ multiplex PCR, and TCRdb holds only the in-frame ones, with some missing. The repertoire consists of 400,000 to 550,000 clones, with roughly 85% occurring once and the leading ten covering approximately 12%. The chain combines TRBV7-2 with TRBJ2-4, with 10 bases that match TRBD2. The sequenced sample was PBMCs. This sequence originates from a woman aged 40 to 50 in good health. Some clones in this sample may be carry-over from other donors' samples. CDR3 protein: CASSLTSGENIQYF. The DNA for the CDR3 is TGTGCCAGCAGCTTAACTAGCGGGGAAAACATTCAGTACTTC.